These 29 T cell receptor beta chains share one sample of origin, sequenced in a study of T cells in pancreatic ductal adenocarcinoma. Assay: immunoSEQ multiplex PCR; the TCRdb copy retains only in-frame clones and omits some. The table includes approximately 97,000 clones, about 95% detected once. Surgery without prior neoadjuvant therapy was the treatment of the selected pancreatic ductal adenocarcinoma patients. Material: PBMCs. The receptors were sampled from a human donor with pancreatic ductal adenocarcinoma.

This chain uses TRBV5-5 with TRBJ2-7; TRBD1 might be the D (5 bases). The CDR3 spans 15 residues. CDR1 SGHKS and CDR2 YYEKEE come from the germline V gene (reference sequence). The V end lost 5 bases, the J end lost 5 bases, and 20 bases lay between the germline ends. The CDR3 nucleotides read TGTGCCAGCAGGCAGGGTCGGGTGCCACGGGACGAGCAGTACTTC. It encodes CASRQGRVPRDEQYF.

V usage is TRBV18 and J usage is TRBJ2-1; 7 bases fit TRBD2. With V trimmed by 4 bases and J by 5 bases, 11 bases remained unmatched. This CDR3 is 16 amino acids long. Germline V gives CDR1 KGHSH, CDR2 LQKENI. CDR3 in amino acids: CASSLFLSGTNNEQFF. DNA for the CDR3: TGTGCCAGCTCACTCTTTCTAAGCGGGACTAACAATGAGCAGTTCTTC.

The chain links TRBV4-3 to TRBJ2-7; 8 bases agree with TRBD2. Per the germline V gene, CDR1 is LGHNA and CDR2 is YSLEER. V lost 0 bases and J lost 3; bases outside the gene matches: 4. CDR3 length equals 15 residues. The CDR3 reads CASSQDRGRFYEQYF. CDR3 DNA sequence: TGCGCCAGCAGCCAAGATCGCGGGAGGTTCTACGAGCAGTACTTC.

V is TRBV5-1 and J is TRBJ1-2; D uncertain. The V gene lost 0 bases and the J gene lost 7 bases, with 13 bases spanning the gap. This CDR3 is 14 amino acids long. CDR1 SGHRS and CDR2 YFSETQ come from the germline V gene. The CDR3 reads CASSLAETSSGYTF. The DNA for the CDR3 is TGCGCCAGCAGCTTGGCCGAGACATCCTCTGGCTACACCTTC.

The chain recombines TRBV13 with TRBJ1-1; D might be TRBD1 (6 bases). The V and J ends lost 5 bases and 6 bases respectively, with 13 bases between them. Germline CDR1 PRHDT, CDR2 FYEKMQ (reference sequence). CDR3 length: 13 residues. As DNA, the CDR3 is TGTGCCAGCAGCCGAAGGGGGTTCTCTGAAGCTTTCTTT. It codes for CASSRRGFSEAFF.

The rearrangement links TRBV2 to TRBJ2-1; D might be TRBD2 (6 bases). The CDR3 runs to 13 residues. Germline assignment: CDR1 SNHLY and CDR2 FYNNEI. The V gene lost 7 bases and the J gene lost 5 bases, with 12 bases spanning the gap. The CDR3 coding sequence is TGTGCCAGCACATGGGAGGAACACAATGAGCAGTTCTTC. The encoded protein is CASTWEEHNEQFF.

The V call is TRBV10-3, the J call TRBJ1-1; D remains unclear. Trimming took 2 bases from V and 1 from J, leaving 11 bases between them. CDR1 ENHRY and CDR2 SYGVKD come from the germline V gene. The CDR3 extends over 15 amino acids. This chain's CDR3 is CAISEITLENTEAFF. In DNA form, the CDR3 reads TGTGCCATCAGTGAGATTACACTAGAGAACACTGAAGCTTTCTTT.

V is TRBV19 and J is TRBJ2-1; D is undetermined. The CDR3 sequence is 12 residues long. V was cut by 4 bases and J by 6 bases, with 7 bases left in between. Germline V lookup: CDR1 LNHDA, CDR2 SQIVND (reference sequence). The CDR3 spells CASSTSGNEQFF. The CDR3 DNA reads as TGTGCCAGTAGTACTAGTGGCAATGAGCAGTTCTTC.

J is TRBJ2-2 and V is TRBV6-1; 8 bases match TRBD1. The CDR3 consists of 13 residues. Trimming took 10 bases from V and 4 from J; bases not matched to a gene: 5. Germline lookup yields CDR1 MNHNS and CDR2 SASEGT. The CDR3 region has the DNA TGTGCCATGCGACAGGGGTCCACCGGGGAGCTGTTTTTT. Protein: CAMRQGSTGELFF.

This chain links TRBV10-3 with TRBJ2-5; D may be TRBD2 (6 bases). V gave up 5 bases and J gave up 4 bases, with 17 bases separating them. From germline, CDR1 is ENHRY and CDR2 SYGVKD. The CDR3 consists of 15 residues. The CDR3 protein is CAISSSVGIRETQYF. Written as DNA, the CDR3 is TGTGCCATCAGTTCTAGCGTCGGGATTAGAGAGACCCAGTACTTC.

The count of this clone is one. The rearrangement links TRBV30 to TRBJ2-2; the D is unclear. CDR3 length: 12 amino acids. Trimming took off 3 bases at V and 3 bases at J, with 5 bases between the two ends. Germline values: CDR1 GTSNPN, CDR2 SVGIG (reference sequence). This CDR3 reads CAWSDYTGELFF. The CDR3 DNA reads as TGTGCCTGGAGCGACTACACCGGGGAGCTGTTTTTT.

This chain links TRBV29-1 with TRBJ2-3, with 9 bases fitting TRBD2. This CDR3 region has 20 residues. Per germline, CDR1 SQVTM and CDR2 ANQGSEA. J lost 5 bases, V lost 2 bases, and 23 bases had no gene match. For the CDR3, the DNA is TGCAGCGTTGAATTCGGCGGCGGAAAATCTAGCGGGATAATGGTAGATACGCAGTATTTT. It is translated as CSVEFGGGKSSGIMVDTQYF.

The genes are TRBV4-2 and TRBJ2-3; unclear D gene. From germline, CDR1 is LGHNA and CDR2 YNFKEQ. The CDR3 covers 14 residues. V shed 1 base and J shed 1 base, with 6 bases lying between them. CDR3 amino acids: CASSQVSGTDTQYF. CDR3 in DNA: TGTGCCAGCAGCCAAGTCAGCGGCACAGATACGCAGTATTTT.

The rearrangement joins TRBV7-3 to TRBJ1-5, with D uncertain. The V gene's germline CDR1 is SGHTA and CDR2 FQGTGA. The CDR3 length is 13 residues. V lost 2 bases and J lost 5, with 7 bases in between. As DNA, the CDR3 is TGTGCCAGCAGCTTATCGTTCGATCAGCCCCAGCATTTT. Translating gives CASSLSFDQPQHF.

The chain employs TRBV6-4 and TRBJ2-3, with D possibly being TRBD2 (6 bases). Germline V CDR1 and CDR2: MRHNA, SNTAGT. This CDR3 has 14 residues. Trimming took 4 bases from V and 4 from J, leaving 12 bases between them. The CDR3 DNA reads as TGTGCCAGCAGTGCGGACTGGGGGGCAGATACGCAGTATTTT. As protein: CASSADWGADTQYF.

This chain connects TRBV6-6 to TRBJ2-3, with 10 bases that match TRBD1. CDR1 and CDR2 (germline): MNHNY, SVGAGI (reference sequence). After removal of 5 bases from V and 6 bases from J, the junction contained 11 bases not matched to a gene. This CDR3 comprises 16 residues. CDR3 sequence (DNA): TGTGCCAGCAGTCCCTGGACAGGGGGATCATCGGATACGCAGTATTTT. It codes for CASSPWTGGSSDTQYF.

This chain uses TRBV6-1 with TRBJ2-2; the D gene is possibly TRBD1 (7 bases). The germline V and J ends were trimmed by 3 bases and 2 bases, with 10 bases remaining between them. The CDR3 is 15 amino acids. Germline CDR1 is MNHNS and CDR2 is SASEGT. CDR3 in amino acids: CASSDQGGNTGELFF. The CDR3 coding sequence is TGTGCCAGCAGTGACCAGGGGGGAAACACCGGGGAGCTGTTTTTT.

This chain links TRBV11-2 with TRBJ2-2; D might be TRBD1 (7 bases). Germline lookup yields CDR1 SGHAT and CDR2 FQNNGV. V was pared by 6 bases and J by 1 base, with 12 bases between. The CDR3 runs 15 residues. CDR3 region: CASREGAWNTGELFF. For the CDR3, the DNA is TGTGCCAGCAGGGAGGGGGCCTGGAACACCGGGGAGCTGTTTTTT. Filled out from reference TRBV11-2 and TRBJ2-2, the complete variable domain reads EAGVAQSPRYKIIEKRQSVAFWCNPISGHATLYWYQQILGQGPKLLIQFQNNGVVDDSQLPKDRFSAERLKGVDSTLKIQPAKLEDSAVYLCASREGAWNTGELFFGEGSRLTVL.

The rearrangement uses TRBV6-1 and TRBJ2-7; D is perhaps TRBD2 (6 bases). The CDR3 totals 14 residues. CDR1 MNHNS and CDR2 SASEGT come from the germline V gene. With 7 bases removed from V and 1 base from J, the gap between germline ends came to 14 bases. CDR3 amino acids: CASMTGVGSYEQYF. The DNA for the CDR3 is TGTGCCAGCATGACGGGGGTGGGATCCTACGAGCAGTACTTC.

CDR3: CASRSFSGELFF. The CDR3 bases are TGTGCCAGCCGGAGTTTTTCCGGGGAGCTGTTTTTT. The rearrangement links TRBV19 to TRBJ2-2, with D uncertain. V was trimmed by 9 bases and J by 6 bases, leaving 11 bases between them. Germline V gene lookup returns CDR1 LNHDA and CDR2 SQIVND (reference sequence). This CDR3 region has 12 residues.

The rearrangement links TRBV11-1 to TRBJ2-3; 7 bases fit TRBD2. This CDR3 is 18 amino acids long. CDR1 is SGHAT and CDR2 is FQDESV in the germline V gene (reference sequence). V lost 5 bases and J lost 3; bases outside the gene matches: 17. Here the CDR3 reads CASSPMELSGARTDTQYF. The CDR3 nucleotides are TGTGCCAGCAGCCCGATGGAGCTGAGCGGGGCGAGGACAGATACGCAGTATTTT.

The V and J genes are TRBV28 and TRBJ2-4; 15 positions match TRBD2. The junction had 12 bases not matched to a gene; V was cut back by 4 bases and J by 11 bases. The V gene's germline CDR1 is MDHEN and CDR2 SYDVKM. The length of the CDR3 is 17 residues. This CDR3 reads CASSSRTSGRALLVQYF. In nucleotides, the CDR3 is TGTGCCAGCAGTTCCCGGACTAGCGGGAGGGCCCTCTTGGTTCAGTACTTC.

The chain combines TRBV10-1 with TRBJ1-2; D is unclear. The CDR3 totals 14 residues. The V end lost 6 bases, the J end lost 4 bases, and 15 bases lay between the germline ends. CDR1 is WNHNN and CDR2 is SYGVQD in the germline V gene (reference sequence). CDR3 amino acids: CASSPRAEPYGYTF. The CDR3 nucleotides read TGCGCCAGCAGCCCTAGAGCGGAGCCCTATGGCTACACCTTC.

DNA for the CDR3: TGTGCCAGCAGTTCCCTATCGGCGCAGTATTTT. Amino acids: CASSSLSAQYF. The V and J genes are TRBV27 and TRBJ2-3; D is uncertain. V was shortened by 4 bases and J by 10 bases, with 9 bases between the two germline ends. The CDR3 covers 11 residues. Germline V lookup: CDR1 MNHEY, CDR2 SMNVEV (reference sequence).

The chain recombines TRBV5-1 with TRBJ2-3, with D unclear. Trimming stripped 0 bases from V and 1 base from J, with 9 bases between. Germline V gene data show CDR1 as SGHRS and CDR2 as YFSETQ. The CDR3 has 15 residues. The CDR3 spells CASSLVATGTDTQYF. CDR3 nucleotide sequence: TGCGCCAGCAGCTTGGTTGCAACAGGCACAGATACGCAGTATTTT.

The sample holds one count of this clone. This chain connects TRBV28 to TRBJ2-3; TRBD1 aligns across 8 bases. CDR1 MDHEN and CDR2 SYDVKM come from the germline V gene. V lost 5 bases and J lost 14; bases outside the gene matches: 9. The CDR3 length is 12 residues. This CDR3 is CASSLGPRGPYF. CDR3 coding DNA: TGTGCCAGCAGTCTGGGACCCAGGGGGCCGTATTTT.

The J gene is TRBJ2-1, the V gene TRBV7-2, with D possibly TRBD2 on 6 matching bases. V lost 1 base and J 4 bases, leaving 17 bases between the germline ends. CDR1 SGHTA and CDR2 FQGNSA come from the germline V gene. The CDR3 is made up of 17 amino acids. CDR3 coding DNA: TGTGCCAGCAGCTTAGGACGTGGGACTGGAGGATACAATGAGCAGTTCTTC. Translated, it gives CASSLGRGTGGYNEQFF.

The CDR3 loop is CASSQVGGRPDTQYF. DNA of the CDR3: TGTGCCAGCTCACAGGTTGGCGGGAGACCAGATACGCAGTATTTT. The genes are TRBV18 and TRBJ2-3; 7 bases are a match to TRBD2. V shed 4 bases, J shed 4 bases, and the junction held 8 bases outside the gene matches. CDR3 size: 15 residues. Germline loops: CDR1 KGHSH, CDR2 LQKENI.

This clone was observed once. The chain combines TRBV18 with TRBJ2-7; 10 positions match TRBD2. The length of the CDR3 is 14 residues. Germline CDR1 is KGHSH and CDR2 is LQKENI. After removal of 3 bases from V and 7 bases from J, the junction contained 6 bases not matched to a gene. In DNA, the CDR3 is TGTGCCAGCTCACCCCCTAGCGGGAGTGGAGAGCAGTACTTC. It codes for CASSPPSGSGEQYF.